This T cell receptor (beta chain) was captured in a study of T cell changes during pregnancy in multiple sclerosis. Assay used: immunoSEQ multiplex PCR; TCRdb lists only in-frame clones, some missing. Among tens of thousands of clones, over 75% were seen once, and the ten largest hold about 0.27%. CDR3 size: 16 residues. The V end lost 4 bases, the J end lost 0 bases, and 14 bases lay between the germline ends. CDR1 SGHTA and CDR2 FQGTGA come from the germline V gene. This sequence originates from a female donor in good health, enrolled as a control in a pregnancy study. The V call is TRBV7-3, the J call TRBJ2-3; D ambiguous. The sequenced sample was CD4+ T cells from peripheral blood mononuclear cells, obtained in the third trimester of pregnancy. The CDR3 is CASSSGGYLSTDTQYF. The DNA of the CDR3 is TGTGCCAGCAGCTCCGGCGGTTACCTTAGCACAGATACGCAGTATTTT.